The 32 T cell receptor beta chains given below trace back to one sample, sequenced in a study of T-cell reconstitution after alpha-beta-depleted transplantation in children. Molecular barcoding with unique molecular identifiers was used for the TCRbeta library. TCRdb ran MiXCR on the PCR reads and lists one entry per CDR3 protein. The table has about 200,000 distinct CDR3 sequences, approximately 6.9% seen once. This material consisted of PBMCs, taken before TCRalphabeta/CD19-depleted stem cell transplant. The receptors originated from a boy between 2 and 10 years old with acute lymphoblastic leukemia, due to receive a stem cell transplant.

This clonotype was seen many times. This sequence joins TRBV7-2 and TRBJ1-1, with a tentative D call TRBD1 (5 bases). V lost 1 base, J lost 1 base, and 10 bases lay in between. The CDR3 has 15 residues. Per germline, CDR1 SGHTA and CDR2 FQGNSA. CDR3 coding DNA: TGTGCCAGCAGCTTAGTTGACAGCCAGAACACTGAAGCTTTCTTT. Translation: CASSLVDSQNTEAFF. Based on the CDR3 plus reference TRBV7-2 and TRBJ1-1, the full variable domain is GAGVSQSPSNKVTEKGKDVELRCDPISGHTALYWYRQSLGQGLEFLIYFQGNSAPDKSGLPSDRFSAERTGGSVSTLTIQRTQQEDSAVYLCASSLVDSQNTEAFFGQGTRLTVV.

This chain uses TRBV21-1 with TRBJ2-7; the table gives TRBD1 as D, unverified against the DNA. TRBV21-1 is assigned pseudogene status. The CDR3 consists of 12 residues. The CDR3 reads CASSKGGGEQYF. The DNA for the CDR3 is TGTGCCAGCAGCAAAGGCGGGGGTGAGCAGTACTTC.

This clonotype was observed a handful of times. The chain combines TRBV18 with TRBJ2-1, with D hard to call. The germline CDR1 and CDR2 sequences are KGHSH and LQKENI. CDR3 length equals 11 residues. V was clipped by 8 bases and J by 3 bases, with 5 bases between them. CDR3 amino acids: CASGNYNEQFF. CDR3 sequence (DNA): TGTGCCAGCGGGAACTACAATGAGCAGTTCTTC. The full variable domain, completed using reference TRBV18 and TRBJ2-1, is NAGVMQNPRHLVRRRGQEARLRCSPMKGHSHVYWYRQLPEEGLKFMVYLQKENIIDESGMPKERFSAEFPKEGPSILRIQQVVRGDSAAYFCASGNYNEQFFGPGTRLTVL.

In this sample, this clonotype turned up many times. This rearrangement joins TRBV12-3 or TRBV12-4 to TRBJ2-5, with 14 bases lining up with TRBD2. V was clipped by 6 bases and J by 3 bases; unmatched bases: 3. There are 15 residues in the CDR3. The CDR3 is CASRPGLAGEETQYF. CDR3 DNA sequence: TGTGCCAGCAGACCGGGACTAGCGGGAGAAGAGACCCAGTACTTC.

The CDR3 sequence is CASSFSRGQTYEQYF. CDR3 nucleotide sequence: TGTGCCAGCAGTTTCTCTAGGGGACAGACCTACGAGCAGTACTTC. This sequence joins TRBV27 and TRBJ2-7; TRBD1 matches 7 bases. The germline V gene encodes CDR1 MNHEY and CDR2 SMNVEV (reference sequence). V lost 3 bases, J lost 2 bases, and 7 bases stayed unmatched. The CDR3 has 15 residues.

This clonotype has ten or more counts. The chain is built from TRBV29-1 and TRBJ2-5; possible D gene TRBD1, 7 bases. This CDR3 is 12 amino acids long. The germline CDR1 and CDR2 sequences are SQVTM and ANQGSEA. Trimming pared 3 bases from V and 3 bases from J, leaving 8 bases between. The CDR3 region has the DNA TGCAGCGTTGACAGGGGGGAAGAGACCCAGTACTTC. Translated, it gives CSVDRGEETQYF.

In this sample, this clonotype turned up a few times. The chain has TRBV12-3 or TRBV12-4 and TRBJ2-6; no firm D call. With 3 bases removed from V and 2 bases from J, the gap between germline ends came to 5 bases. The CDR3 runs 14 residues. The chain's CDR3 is CASSLHAGANVLTF. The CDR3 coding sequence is TGTGCCAGCAGTTTGCATGCTGGGGCCAACGTCCTGACTTTC.

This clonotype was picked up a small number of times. The CDR3 nucleotides are TGTGCCAGCAGTTCTAGGGCGGAGACCCAGTACTTC. This translates into CASSSRAETQYF. V is TRBV12-3 or TRBV12-4 and J is TRBJ2-5; D is ambiguous. The CDR3 has 12 amino acids. Trimming took off 4 bases at V and 5 bases at J, with 8 bases between the two ends.

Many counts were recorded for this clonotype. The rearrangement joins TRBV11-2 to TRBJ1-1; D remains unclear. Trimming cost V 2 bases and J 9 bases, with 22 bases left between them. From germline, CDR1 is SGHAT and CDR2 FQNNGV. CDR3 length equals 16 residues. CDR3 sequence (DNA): TGTGCCAGCAGCTTATTTTCAGGCCACGTTAGGGCGCAAGCTTTCTTT. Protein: CASSLFSGHVRAQAFF.

CDR3 loop: CASRPTSGAANEQYF. The CDR3 coding sequence is TGTGCCAGTAGACCTACTAGCGGGGCCGCCAACGAGCAGTACTTC. V gene TRBV19 combines with J gene TRBJ2-7; 10 nucleotides align to TRBD2. V dropped 6 bases and J dropped 5; count of bases not matched to a gene: 10. Germline CDR1 is LNHDA and CDR2 is SQIVND (reference sequence). The CDR3 consists of 15 residues.

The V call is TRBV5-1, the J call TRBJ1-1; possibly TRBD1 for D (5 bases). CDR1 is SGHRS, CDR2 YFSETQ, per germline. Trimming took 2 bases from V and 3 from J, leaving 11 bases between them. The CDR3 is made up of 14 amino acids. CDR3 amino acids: CASSFREGYTEAFF. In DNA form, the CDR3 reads TGCGCCAGCAGCTTCCGAGAGGGGTACACTGAAGCTTTCTTT.

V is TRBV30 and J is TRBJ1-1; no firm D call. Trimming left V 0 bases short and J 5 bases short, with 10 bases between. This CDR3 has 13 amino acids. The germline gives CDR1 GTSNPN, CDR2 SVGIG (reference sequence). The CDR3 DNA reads TGTGCCTGGAGTGTGTACGGGAGAACTGAAGCTTTCTTT. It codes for CAWSVYGRTEAFF.

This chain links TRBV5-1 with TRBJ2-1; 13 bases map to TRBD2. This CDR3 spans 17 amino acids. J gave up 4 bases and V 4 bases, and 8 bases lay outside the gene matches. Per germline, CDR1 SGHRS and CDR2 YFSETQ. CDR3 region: CASSPRTSGGGYNEQFF. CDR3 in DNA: TGCGCCAGCAGCCCCCGGACTAGCGGGGGAGGATACAATGAGCAGTTCTTC.

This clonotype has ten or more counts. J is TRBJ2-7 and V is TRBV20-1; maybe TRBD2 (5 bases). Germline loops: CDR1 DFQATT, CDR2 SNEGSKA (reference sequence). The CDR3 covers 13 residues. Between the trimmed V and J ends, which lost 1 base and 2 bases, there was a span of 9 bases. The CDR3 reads CSARGTYPYEQYF. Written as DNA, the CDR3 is TGCAGTGCTAGAGGGACTTACCCCTACGAGCAGTACTTC.

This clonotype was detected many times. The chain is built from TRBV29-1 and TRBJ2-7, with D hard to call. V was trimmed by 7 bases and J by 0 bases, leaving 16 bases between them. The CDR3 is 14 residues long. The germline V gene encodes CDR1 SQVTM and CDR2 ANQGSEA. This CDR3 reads CSAGRSDLSYEQYF. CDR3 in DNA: TGCAGCGCGGGTCGGAGCGACCTCTCCTACGAGCAGTACTTC.

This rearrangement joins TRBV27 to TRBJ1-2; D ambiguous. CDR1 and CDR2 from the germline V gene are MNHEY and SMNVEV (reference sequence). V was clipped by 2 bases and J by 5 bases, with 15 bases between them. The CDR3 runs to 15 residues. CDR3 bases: TGTGCCAGCAGTTTAAGGGCAGGAGCGGGATATGGCTACACCTTC. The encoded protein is CASSLRAGAGYGYTF.

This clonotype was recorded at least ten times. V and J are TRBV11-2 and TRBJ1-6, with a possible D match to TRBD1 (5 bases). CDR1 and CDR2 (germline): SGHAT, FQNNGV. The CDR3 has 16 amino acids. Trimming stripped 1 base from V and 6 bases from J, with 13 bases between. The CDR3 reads CASSLGGYGINSPLHF. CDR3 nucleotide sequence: TGTGCCAGCAGCTTAGGGGGGTATGGGATTAATTCACCCCTCCACTTT.

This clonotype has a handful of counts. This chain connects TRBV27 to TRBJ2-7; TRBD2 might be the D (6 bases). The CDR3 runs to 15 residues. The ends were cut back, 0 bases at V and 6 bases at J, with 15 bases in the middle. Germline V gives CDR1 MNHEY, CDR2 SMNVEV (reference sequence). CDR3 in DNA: TGTGCCAGCAGTTTATCACCAATGCGGGGCTCCGAGCAGTACTTC. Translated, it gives CASSLSPMRGSEQYF.

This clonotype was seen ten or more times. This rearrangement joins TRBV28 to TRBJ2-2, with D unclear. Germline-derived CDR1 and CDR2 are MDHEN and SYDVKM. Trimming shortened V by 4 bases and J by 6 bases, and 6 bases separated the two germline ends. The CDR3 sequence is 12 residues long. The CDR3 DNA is TGTGCCAGCAGTTGGGTCGCCGGGGAGCTGTTTTTT. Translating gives CASSWVAGELFF.

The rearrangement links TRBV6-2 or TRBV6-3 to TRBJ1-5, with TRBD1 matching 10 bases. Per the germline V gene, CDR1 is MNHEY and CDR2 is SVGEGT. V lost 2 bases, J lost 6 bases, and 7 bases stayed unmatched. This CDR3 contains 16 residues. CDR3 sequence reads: CASSYTGGDRGQPQHF. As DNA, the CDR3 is TGTGCCAGCAGTTACACCGGAGGGGACAGGGGTCAGCCCCAGCATTTT.

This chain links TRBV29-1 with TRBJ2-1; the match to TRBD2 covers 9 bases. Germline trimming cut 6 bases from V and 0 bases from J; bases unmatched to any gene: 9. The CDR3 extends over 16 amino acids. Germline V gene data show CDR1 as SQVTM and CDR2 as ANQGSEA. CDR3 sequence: CSVHPSGEGSYNEQFF. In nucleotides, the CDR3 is TGCAGCGTCCATCCTAGCGGGGAAGGCTCCTACAATGAGCAGTTCTTC.

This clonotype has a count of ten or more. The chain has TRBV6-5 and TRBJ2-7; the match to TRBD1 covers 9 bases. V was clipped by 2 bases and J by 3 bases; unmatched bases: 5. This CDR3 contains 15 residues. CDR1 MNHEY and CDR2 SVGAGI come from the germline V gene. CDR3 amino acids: CASSYRRQGDYEQYF. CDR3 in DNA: TGTGCCAGCAGTTACCGGAGACAGGGGGACTACGAGCAGTACTTC.

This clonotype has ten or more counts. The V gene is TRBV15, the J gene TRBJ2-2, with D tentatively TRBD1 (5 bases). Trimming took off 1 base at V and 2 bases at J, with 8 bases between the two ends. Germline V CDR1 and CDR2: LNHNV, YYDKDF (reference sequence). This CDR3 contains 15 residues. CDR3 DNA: TGTGCCACCAGCAGAGGACAGATAAACACCGGGGAGCTGTTTTTT. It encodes CATSRGQINTGELFF.

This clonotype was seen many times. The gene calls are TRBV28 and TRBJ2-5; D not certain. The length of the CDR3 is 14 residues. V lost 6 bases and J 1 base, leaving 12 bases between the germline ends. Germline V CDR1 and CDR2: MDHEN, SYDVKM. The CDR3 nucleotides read TGTGCCAGCAGCAGTACGGCCTTCCAAGAGACCCAGTACTTC. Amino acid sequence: CASSSTAFQETQYF.

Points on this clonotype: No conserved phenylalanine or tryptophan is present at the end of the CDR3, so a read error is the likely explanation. The CDR3 DNA reads as TGTGCCAGCTCACGATCCAGGGGGAGCGAAAAACTGTTTTGT. Its protein is CASSRSRGSEKLFC. The chain joins TRBV18 to TRBJ1-4, with 7 bases fitting TRBD1. This CDR3 spans 14 amino acids. V shed 4 bases and J 8 bases; nucleotides not matched to a gene: 7. Germline V gives CDR1 KGHSH, CDR2 LQKENI.

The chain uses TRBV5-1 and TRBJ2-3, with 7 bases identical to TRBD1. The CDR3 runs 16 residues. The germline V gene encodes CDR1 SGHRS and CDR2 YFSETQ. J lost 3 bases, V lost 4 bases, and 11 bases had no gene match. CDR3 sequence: CASSLEQGWKTDTQYF. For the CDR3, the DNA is TGCGCCAGCAGCCTAGAACAGGGGTGGAAAACAGATACGCAGTATTTT.

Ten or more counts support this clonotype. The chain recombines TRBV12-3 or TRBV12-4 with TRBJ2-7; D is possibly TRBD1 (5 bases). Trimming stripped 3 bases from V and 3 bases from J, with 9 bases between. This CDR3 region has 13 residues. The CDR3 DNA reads TGTGCCAGCAGTTTTTGGACATACTACGAGCAGTACTTC. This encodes CASSFWTYYEQYF.

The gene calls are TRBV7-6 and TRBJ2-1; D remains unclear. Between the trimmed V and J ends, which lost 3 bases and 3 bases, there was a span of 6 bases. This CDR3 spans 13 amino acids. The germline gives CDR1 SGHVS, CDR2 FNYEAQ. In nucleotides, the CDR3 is TGTGCCAGCAGCTTGAAGGGCTACAATGAGCAGTTCTTC. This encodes CASSLKGYNEQFF.

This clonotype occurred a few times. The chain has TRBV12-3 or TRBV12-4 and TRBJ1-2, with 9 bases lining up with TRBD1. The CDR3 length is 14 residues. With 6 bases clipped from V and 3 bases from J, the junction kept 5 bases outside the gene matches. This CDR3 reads CASRLQGADYGYTF. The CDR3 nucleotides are TGTGCCAGCAGACTACAGGGGGCTGACTATGGCTACACCTTC.

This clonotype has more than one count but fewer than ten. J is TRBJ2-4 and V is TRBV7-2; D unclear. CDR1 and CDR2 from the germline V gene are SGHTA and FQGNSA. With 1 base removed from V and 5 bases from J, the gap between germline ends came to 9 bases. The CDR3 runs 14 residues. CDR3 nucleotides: TGTGCCAGCAGCTTAGGTATCCAGCAAAACATTCAGTACTTC. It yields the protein CASSLGIQQNIQYF.

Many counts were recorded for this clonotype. The CDR3 nucleotides are TGTGCCAGCAGGTCGGACAGGGCGGGAACCGGGGAGCTGTTTTTT. Protein product: CASRSDRAGTGELFF. The genes are TRBV6-1 and TRBJ2-2, with 8 bases aligning to TRBD1. Germline V gives CDR1 MNHNS, CDR2 SASEGT. The J segment lost 5 bases and the V segment lost 6 bases, leaving 8 bases of the junction unmatched. The CDR3 runs 15 residues.

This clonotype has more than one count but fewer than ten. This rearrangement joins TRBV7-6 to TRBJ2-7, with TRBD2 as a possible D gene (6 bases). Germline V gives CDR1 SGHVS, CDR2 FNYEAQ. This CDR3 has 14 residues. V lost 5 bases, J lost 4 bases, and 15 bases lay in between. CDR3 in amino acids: CASSPDPGVYEQYF. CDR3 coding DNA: TGTGCCAGCAGCCCTGACCCGGGGGTTTACGAGCAGTACTTC.